This entry lists 25 T cell receptor beta chains sequenced from one sample in a study of T cell responses to AZD1222 COVID-19 vaccine. Using immunoSEQ multiplex PCR, the repertoire was profiled, and TCRdb retains in-frame clones only, with some absent. The profile shows about 84,000 clones, around 91% of them singletons. The specimen was peripheral blood, collected on day 0 of AZD1222 vaccination. All receptors come from an adult in good health.

V usage is TRBV7-2 and J usage is TRBJ1-5; D possibly corresponds to TRBD1 (6 bases). Germline-derived CDR1 and CDR2 are SGHTA and FQGNSA. V lost 5 bases to trimming and J lost 7 bases, with 15 bases between them. This CDR3 is 14 amino acids long. CDR3 loop: CASSKESRGQPQHF. The CDR3 DNA sequence: TGTGCCAGCAGCAAGGAAAGCAGGGGACAGCCCCAGCATTTT.

CDR3 DNA sequence: TGTGCCAGCAGGACGGGGGAGGATACGCAGTATTTT. Translating gives CASRTGEDTQYF. The V and J genes are TRBV28 and TRBJ2-3, with D perhaps TRBD2 (6 bases). Germline V gene lookup returns CDR1 MDHEN and CDR2 SYDVKM. Deletions cut 6 bases from V and 6 bases from J, with 10 bases between. The CDR3 has 12 residues.

The count of this clone is one. The V call is TRBV21-1, the J call TRBJ1-2; TRBD1, the table's D call, lacks a check against the DNA. TRBV21-1 counts as a pseudogene. The CDR3 consists of 15 residues. CDR3 DNA sequence: TGTGCCAGCAGCAAGTTAGGGGGCAGCAACGATGGCTACACCTTC. Encoded protein: CASSKLGGSNDGYTF.

The V and J genes are TRBV15 and TRBJ2-1; unclear D gene. Germline CDR1 LNHNV, CDR2 YYDKDF (reference sequence). V was shortened by 9 bases and J by 0 bases, with 15 bases between the two germline ends. The CDR3 contains 15 residues. The CDR3 DNA sequence: TGTGCCACTGCGAAAGCGTTGAGCTCCTACAATGAGCAGTTCTTC. Protein sequence: CATAKALSSYNEQFF.

The V call is TRBV5-1, the J call TRBJ2-7; the D gene is possibly TRBD2 (7 bases). V lost 4 bases and J 4 bases, leaving 18 bases between the germline ends. This CDR3 region has 15 residues. Per the germline V gene, CDR1 is SGHRS and CDR2 is YFSETQ. The CDR3 DNA reads TGCGCCAGCAGCCCCGAGGGGGGGGTAGGGTACGAGCAGTACTTC. Translating it yields CASSPEGGVGYEQYF.

The rearrangement links TRBV28 to TRBJ2-2, with 7 bases matching TRBD1. This CDR3 is 16 amino acids long. Germline V gene sequence: CDR1 MDHEN, CDR2 SYDVKM. V shed 5 bases, J shed 4 bases, and the junction held 10 bases outside the gene matches. The CDR3 nucleotides read TGTGCCAGCAGTGACAGGGACACCCGTTCCACCGGGGAGCTGTTTTTT. Translating gives CASSDRDTRSTGELFF.

The V gene is TRBV6-5, the J gene TRBJ1-6, with 7 bases lining up with TRBD1. This CDR3 has 14 amino acids. The ends lost 6 bases at V and 7 bases at J; junction bases unmatched: 6. Per the germline V gene, CDR1 is MNHEY and CDR2 is SVGAGI. The chain's CDR3 is CASSDDRENSPLHF. The CDR3 DNA reads TGTGCCAGCAGCGATGACAGGGAGAATTCACCCCTCCACTTT.

The chain employs TRBV6-2 or TRBV6-3 and TRBJ1-5, with D uncertain. Trimming took 5 bases from V and 1 from J, leaving 6 bases between them. The CDR3 is 13 residues long. CDR1 and CDR2 (germline): MNHEY, SVGEGT. CDR3 coding DNA: TGTGCCAGCAGTCAGGACAGCAATCAGCCCCAGCATTTT. It is translated as CASSQDSNQPQHF.

Note on this clone: The sample holds other DNA sequences that translate to the same CDR3. The rearrangement joins TRBV5-6 to TRBJ2-7, with 12 positions matching TRBD1. The germline V gene has CDR1 SGHDT and CDR2 YYEEEE. The CDR3 has 16 amino acids. J lost 6 bases, V lost 2 bases, and 9 bases had no gene match. CDR3 loop: CASSLGGGQGAREQYF. CDR3 sequence (DNA): TGTGCCAGCAGCTTAGGTGGGGGACAGGGGGCGCGCGAGCAGTACTTC.

This clone appeared once. The rearrangement uses TRBV9 and TRBJ1-1; 7 nucleotides line up with TRBD1. The CDR3 is 13 residues long. From germline, CDR1 is SGDLS and CDR2 YYNGEE. Trimming took 2 bases from V and 4 from J; bases not matched to a gene: 2. The DNA of the CDR3 is TGTGCCAGCAGCGTCCAGGGGGGCACTGAAGCTTTCTTT. Translation: CASSVQGGTEAFF.

The chain carries TRBV5-1 and TRBJ1-3, with 7 positions matching TRBD1. From germline, CDR1 is SGHRS and CDR2 YFSETQ. After removal of 4 bases from V and 4 bases from J, the junction contained 11 bases not matched to a gene. CDR3 length: 16 amino acids. Written as DNA, the CDR3 is TGCGCCAGCAGCACCGGGACAGTCCATGGAGGAAACACCATATATTTT. Residues: CASSTGTVHGGNTIYF.

As for this clone: The same CDR3 is also encoded by other DNA sequences in this sample. The J gene is TRBJ2-7, the V gene TRBV10-2; D is unresolved. Trimming stripped 4 bases from V and 4 bases from J, with 5 bases between. Germline assignment: CDR1 WSHSY and CDR2 SAAADI. The CDR3 extends over 11 amino acids. The CDR3 sequence: CASSASYEQYF. CDR3 DNA: TGCGCCAGCAGTGCGTCTTACGAGCAGTACTTC.

The chain uses TRBV6-6 and TRBJ1-5, with D hard to call. Germline CDR1 reads MNHNY; CDR2 reads SVGAGI (reference sequence). The CDR3 loop spans 14 amino acids. V lost 2 bases, J lost 0 bases, and 5 bases lay in between. The CDR3 loop reads CASSYDSSNQPQHF. The CDR3 bases are TGTGCCAGCAGTTACGATAGTAGCAATCAGCCCCAGCATTTT.

This chain links TRBV28 with TRBJ1-3; unclear D gene. The germline CDR1 and CDR2 sequences are MDHEN and SYDVKM. Trimming shortened V by 6 bases and J by 6 bases, and 12 bases separated the two germline ends. The length of the CDR3 is 13 residues. The CDR3 here is CASSNLPANTIYF. In DNA, the CDR3 is TGTGCCAGCAGCAACCTACCTGCAAACACCATATATTTT.

J is TRBJ1-2 and V is TRBV19; no reliable D call. This CDR3 is 14 amino acids long. V lost 0 bases and J lost 5, with 10 bases in between. Germline CDR1 is LNHDA and CDR2 is SQIVND (reference sequence). The DNA for the CDR3 is TGTGCCAGTAGTATAGAGGCCCAATTATATGGCTACACCTTC. Translated: CASSIEAQLYGYTF.

The V and J genes are TRBV7-9 and TRBJ2-3; perhaps TRBD2 as D (5 bases). Germline CDR1 SEHNR, CDR2 FQNEAQ (reference sequence). This CDR3 has 17 amino acids. V was pared by 1 base and J by 0 bases, with 14 bases between. Here the CDR3 reads CASSLVEGGFSTDTQYF. CDR3 in DNA: TGTGCCAGCAGCTTAGTGGAAGGCGGGTTTAGCACAGATACGCAGTATTTT.

The V and J genes are TRBV9 and TRBJ2-7, with 7 bases lining up with TRBD2. V was pared by 2 bases and J by 3 bases, with 11 bases of the junction left unmatched. Germline V CDR1 and CDR2: SGDLS, YYNGEE. This CDR3 region has 16 residues. CDR3 nucleotide sequence: TGTGCCAGCAGCGTCGAAGGGGCGGGAGTGGACTACGAGCAGTACTTC. Its protein is CASSVEGAGVDYEQYF.

V is TRBV27 and J is TRBJ2-2; 8 bases match TRBD1. Germline V gene sequence: CDR1 MNHEY, CDR2 SMNVEV (reference sequence). With 5 bases clipped from V and 1 base from J, the junction kept 6 bases outside the gene matches. The CDR3 runs 16 residues. The CDR3 reads CASSPPGQGNTGELFF. The CDR3 nucleotides read TGTGCCAGCAGTCCGCCCGGACAGGGGAACACCGGGGAGCTGTTTTTT.

The chain carries TRBV6-1 and TRBJ2-7; D may be TRBD1 (5 bases). Trimming shortened V by 2 bases and J by 4 bases, and 9 bases separated the two germline ends. The CDR3 is 13 residues long. CDR1 MNHNS and CDR2 SASEGT come from the germline V gene. The CDR3 loop reads CASSEPRVYEQYF. In nucleotides, the CDR3 is TGTGCCAGCAGTGAACCCAGGGTATACGAGCAGTACTTC.

The rearrangement uses TRBV18 and TRBJ1-1; 8 bases align to TRBD1. Trimming at V came to 4 bases and at J to 3 bases, leaving 4 bases not matched to a gene. Per the germline V gene, CDR1 is KGHSH and CDR2 is LQKENI. This CDR3 region has 14 residues. The CDR3 loop reads CASSQQGGDTEAFF. CDR3 nucleotide sequence: TGTGCCAGCTCACAACAGGGGGGAGACACTGAAGCTTTCTTT.

The chain couples TRBV2 to TRBJ2-7; D might be TRBD2 (6 bases). The V end lost 8 bases, the J end lost 9 bases, and 8 bases lay between the germline ends. The CDR3 is 9 amino acids. Germline values: CDR1 SNHLY, CDR2 FYNNEI. The CDR3 coding sequence is TGTGCCAGCCTGGGGGGGCAGTACTTC. Protein sequence: CASLGGQYF.

The V call is TRBV4-1, the J call TRBJ2-2; 15 nucleotides match TRBD2. Per germline, CDR1 MGHRA and CDR2 YSYEKL. The CDR3 length is 17 residues. The ends lost 4 bases at V and 6 bases at J; junction bases unmatched: 6. The CDR3 nucleotides read TGCGCCAGCAGCCCCCCGGGACTAGCGGGAGGTGCCGGGGAGCTGTTTTTT. Translated: CASSPPGLAGGAGELFF.

This clone came up once. The chain is built from TRBV5-5 and TRBJ2-6, with 7 bases identical to TRBD1. Germline CDR1 is SGHKS and CDR2 is YYEKEE (reference sequence). With V trimmed by 2 bases and J by 2 bases, 10 bases remained unmatched. The CDR3 is made up of 18 amino acids. The CDR3: CASSFRDSSGTGANVLTF. The CDR3 coding sequence is TGTGCCAGCAGCTTCCGGGACAGCTCGGGGACTGGGGCCAACGTCCTGACTTTC.

This rearrangement joins TRBV27 to TRBJ1-1, with a tentative D call TRBD1 (5 bases). V dropped 4 bases and J dropped 3 bases, with 15 bases sitting between them. This CDR3 comprises 15 residues. CDR1 is MNHEY, CDR2 SMNVEV, per germline (reference sequence). The CDR3 DNA is TGTGCCAGCAGTTCCCGGGACCCCCTGGACACTGAAGCTTTCTTT. Its translation: CASSSRDPLDTEAFF.

This chain links TRBV27 with TRBJ1-5, with a possible D match to TRBD1 (5 bases). CDR3 length: 13 residues. The ends were cut back, 3 bases at V and 9 bases at J, with 12 bases in the middle. Looked up from germline, CDR1 is MNHEY and CDR2 is SMNVEV (reference sequence). The CDR3 sequence is CASSFGQGRPQHF. The CDR3 DNA sequence: TGTGCCAGCAGTTTCGGGCAGGGACGGCCCCAGCATTTT.